These 7 T cell receptor beta chains were all obtained from the same sample, sequenced in a study of blood T cell repertoires in COVID-19. Generated by immunoSEQ multiplex PCR, the TCRdb table keeps only in-frame clones and is missing some. The sample holds 140,000 to 150,000 clones; less than 90% are singletons and the top ten take roughly 34%. The source material was peripheral blood. These receptors originate from a human donor in a cohort sampled during active COVID-19.

The rearrangement links TRBV28 to TRBJ1-4, with TRBD1 matching 8 bases. Trimming took 7 bases from V and 5 from J; bases not matched to a gene: 21. Germline CDR1 MDHEN, CDR2 SYDVKM. This CDR3 has 19 residues. The CDR3 sequence is CASTLWGWTGNMGNEKLFF. The CDR3 region has the DNA TGTGCCAGCACCCTGTGGGGCTGGACAGGGAATATGGGGAATGAAAAACTGTTTTTT.

The chain links TRBV2 to TRBJ2-7; D is uncertain. V dropped 6 bases and J dropped 6 bases, with 9 bases sitting between them. This CDR3 spans 11 amino acids. The germline V gene has CDR1 SNHLY and CDR2 FYNNEI. The CDR3 nucleotides are TGTGCCAGCAGAATAGGCGGCGAGCAGTACTTC. Protein: CASRIGGEQYF.

The V and J genes are TRBV7-2 and TRBJ2-2; a weak D match, TRBD2 (6 bases). This CDR3 has 15 amino acids. Trimming took 5 bases from V and 7 from J, leaving 17 bases between them. The germline V gene encodes CDR1 SGHTA and CDR2 FQGNSA. The CDR3 region has the DNA TGTGCCAGCAGCCCATTTGGTGGAGGGCACGGGGAGCTGTTTTTT. It codes for CASSPFGGGHGELFF.

The rearrangement uses TRBV10-3 and TRBJ1-1; 7 bases align to TRBD1. The CDR3 extends over 15 amino acids. Germline-derived CDR1 and CDR2 are ENHRY and SYGVKD. Trimming removed 4 bases from V and 1 base from J; junction bases left unmatched: 6. The chain's CDR3 is CAISALTGRNTEAFF. The CDR3, as DNA: TGTGCCATCAGTGCCTTGACAGGGCGGAACACTGAAGCTTTCTTT.

A word on this clone: The germline gene is not matched at one end of the junction; a read error may be the cause. The chain is built from TRBV10-3 and TRBJ1-1, with 9 bases identical to TRBD1. Germline CDR1 is ENHRY and CDR2 is SYGVKD. This CDR3 has 12 residues. The chain's CDR3 is CAIPRPTGGYLF. The CDR3 bases are TGTGCCATCCCCCGCCCGACAGGGGGGTATCTCTTT.

This chain connects TRBV7-6 to TRBJ2-2, with 8 bases matching TRBD2. V lost 6 bases and J lost 7; bases outside the gene matches: 16. The CDR3 loop spans 17 amino acids. The germline V gene has CDR1 SGHVS and CDR2 FNYEAQ. The CDR3 nucleotides read TGTGCCAGCAGTGGCTCCAGCGGGGGCCTTGGGGGCGGGGAGCTGTTTTTT. It specifies CASSGSSGGLGGGELFF.

This sequence joins TRBV5-1 and TRBJ2-2, with unresolved D. Germline-derived CDR1 and CDR2 are SGHRS and YFSETQ. The germline V and J ends were trimmed by 0 bases and 7 bases, with 10 bases remaining between them. The CDR3 extends over 14 amino acids. The CDR3 spells CASSLDLESGELFF. The CDR3, as DNA: TGCGCCAGCAGCTTGGACTTAGAGAGCGGGGAGCTGTTTTTT.